The sample holds one count of the clone carrying this T cell receptor beta chain. As yet, its antigen is unknown. Caucasian adults residing in Nashville, Tennessee made up all the donors. In the original workflow: ImmunoSEQ gave junction-only sequences without quality scores, so filtering differed. TCRdb keeps only in-frame clones here, not all; method: immunoSEQ multiplex PCR. That table furnishes V, J and clone size, whereas the DNA furnished D and trimming. The sample holds 2.3 million or so clones; approximately 93% are singletons and the top ten take under 0.45%. This entry is derived from a study of shared clonotypes between healthy human individuals. Study findings and constraints: Memory subsets generally showed smaller estimated richness than naive subsets did. A handful of donors showed sharing of 4.5% to 5% of naive CD4 clonotypes.

The germline V gene has CDR1 SGHTA and CDR2 FQGTGA. J was trimmed by 0 bases and V by 5 bases; bases with no gene match: 9. The CDR3 covers 17 residues. The genes are TRBV7-3 and TRBJ2-3; 9 bases map to TRBD1. Sequencing was performed on naive CD4+ T cells from PBMCs. Subset indicated: CD45RA+ positively selected. The origin of this receptor is a man between 18 and 35 years old in good health. Some clones in this sample may be carry-over from other donors' samples. This chain's CDR3 is CASSPLSGTGSTDTQYF. DNA for the CDR3: TGTGCCAGCAGCCCCCTCTCGGGGACAGGGAGCACAGATACGCAGTATTTT.